One sample yielded the 26 T cell receptor beta chains listed below, sequenced in a study of T-cell reconstitution after alpha-beta-depleted transplantation in children. Unique molecular identifiers were used in preparing the TCRbeta library. TCRdb recomputed calls from the PCR reads with MiXCR, one row per CDR3 protein. The profile shows hundreds of thousands of distinct CDR3 sequences, approximately 16% of them singletons. The material sequenced was PBMCs from the stem cell graft donor, taken from the stem cell graft. Receptors originate from a human donor who donated a stem cell graft to a child with acute myeloid leukemia.

This clonotype was found many times. The chain carries TRBV7-9 and TRBJ1-3; 8 bases line up with TRBD1. Germline V gives CDR1 SEHNR, CDR2 FQNEAQ (reference sequence). The CDR3 loop spans 16 amino acids. Trimming removed 4 bases from V and 3 bases from J; junction bases left unmatched: 8. The CDR3 here is CASSYGSGQVGNTIYF. The CDR3 DNA reads as TGTGCCAGCAGCTACGGATCGGGACAGGTTGGAAACACCATATATTTT.

Many counts were recorded for this clonotype. The chain uses TRBV27 and TRBJ1-1; D is perhaps TRBD1 (5 bases). From germline, CDR1 is MNHEY and CDR2 SMNVEV (reference sequence). This CDR3 spans 14 amino acids. V lost 3 bases, J lost 0 bases, and 8 bases lay in between. CDR3: CASSLWGMNTEAFF. CDR3 coding DNA: TGTGCCAGCAGTTTGTGGGGCATGAACACTGAAGCTTTCTTT.

This clonotype was picked up one time. V gene TRBV12-5 combines with J gene TRBJ1-6; perhaps TRBD1 as D (6 bases). The length of the CDR3 is 15 residues. Between the trimmed V and J ends, which lost 7 bases and 0 bases, there was a span of 10 bases. From germline, CDR1 is LGHNT and CDR2 FRNRAP. Here the CDR3 reads CASAGASSYNSPLHF. CDR3 in DNA: TGTGCTAGTGCAGGGGCGAGCTCCTATAATTCACCCCTCCACTTT.

The table lists this clonotype with a count of one. This chain uses TRBV29-1 with TRBJ2-7; D uncertain. This CDR3 comprises 12 residues. Germline CDR1 and CDR2: SQVTM and ANQGSEA. V was trimmed by 6 bases and J by 3 bases, leaving 12 bases between them. Written as DNA, the CDR3 is TGCAGCGTGGACGACGGAAACTACGAGCAGTACTTC. Its protein product is CSVDDGNYEQYF.

This clonotype showed up many times. One end of the junction fails to match germline, which may point to a read error. This rearrangement joins TRBV20-1 to TRBJ1-2, with a weak D call TRBD1 (6 bases). The CDR3 sequence is 10 residues long. Germline CDR1 is DFQATT and CDR2 is SNEGSKA (reference sequence). CDR3 in amino acids: CSARVRDIHF. CDR3 coding DNA: TGCAGTGCTAGAGTGAGGGACATACACTTC.

This clonotype has a handful of counts. This rearrangement joins TRBV20-1 to TRBJ1-6; 7 bases align to TRBD1. From germline, CDR1 is DFQATT and CDR2 SNEGSKA (reference sequence). After removal of 6 bases from V and 6 bases from J, the junction contained 8 bases not matched to a gene. This CDR3 region has 14 residues. This CDR3 reads CSAKNRGGNSPLHF. CDR3 nucleotides: TGCAGTGCCAAAAACAGGGGAGGTAATTCACCCCTCCACTTT.

The genes are TRBV30 and TRBJ1-5, with no clear D. Germline CDR1 and CDR2: GTSNPN and SVGIG (reference sequence). V gave up 4 bases and J gave up 4 bases, with 11 bases separating them. There are 13 residues in the CDR3. In nucleotides, the CDR3 is TGTGCCTGGACCTGGGGTAGGAATCAGCCCCAGCATTTT. This gives the protein CAWTWGRNQPQHF.

About this clonotype itself: At one end the junction does not follow the germline gene, possibly because of a read error. The chain has TRBV4-1 and TRBJ1-5, with no clear D. This CDR3 has 16 residues. CDR1 and CDR2 from the germline V gene are MGHRA and YSYEKL. DNA of the CDR3: TGCGCCAGCAGCCCTCCTCCGCCCGGGAGCAATCAGCACCAGCATTTT. It is translated as CASSPPPPGSNQHQHF.

The chain employs TRBV11-2 and TRBJ2-7; 11 bases agree with TRBD2. V was clipped by 4 bases and J by 3 bases; unmatched bases: 2. Per the germline V gene, CDR1 is SGHAT and CDR2 is FQNNGV. The CDR3 covers 14 residues. The CDR3 nucleotides read TGTGCCAGCAGCTACGGACTAGCGGGCTACGAGCAGTACGTC. It specifies CASSYGLAGYEQYV.

At least ten counts were recorded for this clonotype. The chain has TRBV20-1 and TRBJ2-3, with 10 bases that match TRBD2. This CDR3 comprises 15 residues. Germline CDR1 is DFQATT and CDR2 is SNEGSKA (reference sequence). Trimming removed 6 bases from V and 5 bases from J; junction bases left unmatched: 11. CDR3 sequence: CSAPRASGREDTQYF. The CDR3 nucleotides are TGCAGTGCACCGCGGGCTAGCGGGAGAGAAGATACGCAGTATTTT.

The chain combines TRBV6-6 with TRBJ2-2, with TRBD1 matching over 10 bases. Trimming cost V 5 bases and J 6 bases; bases outside gene matches: 9. The length of the CDR3 is 16 residues. Germline CDR1 is MNHNY and CDR2 is SVGAGI (reference sequence). The CDR3 spells CASSHPGQGLAGELFF. DNA for the CDR3: TGTGCCAGCAGTCACCCGGGACAGGGGTTGGCCGGGGAGCTGTTTTTT.

This chain connects TRBV10-3 to TRBJ2-7; tentatively, D is TRBD1 (5 bases). V lost 3 bases, J lost 4 bases, and 16 bases lay in between. Per the germline V gene, CDR1 is ENHRY and CDR2 is SYGVKD. The CDR3 covers 15 residues. This chain's CDR3 is CAISDLAGKRYEQYF. Written as DNA, the CDR3 is TGTGCCATCAGTGATCTCGCAGGGAAGAGGTACGAGCAGTACTTC.

The sample holds a few counts of this clonotype. The rearrangement joins TRBV20-1 to TRBJ2-1; 7 bases agree with TRBD2. Trimming at V came to 2 bases and at J to 4 bases, leaving 11 bases not matched to a gene. The germline gives CDR1 DFQATT, CDR2 SNEGSKA (reference sequence). The CDR3 totals 16 residues. The CDR3: CSARPSGGVLYNEQFF. CDR3 DNA: TGCAGTGCTAGACCCAGTGGGGGGGTTCTATACAATGAGCAGTTCTTC.

The rearrangement uses TRBV20-1 and TRBJ2-7, with D tentatively TRBD1 (6 bases). This CDR3 contains 15 residues. CDR1 is DFQATT, CDR2 SNEGSKA, per germline (reference sequence). Trimming removed 6 bases at V and 2 bases at J, with 20 bases between. The CDR3 sequence: CSAFQRAGATYEQYF. The CDR3 coding sequence is TGCAGTGCCTTCCAGAGGGCAGGGGCCACCTACGAGCAGTACTTC.

This clonotype occurred many times. V is TRBV12-3 or TRBV12-4 and J is TRBJ2-1, with a tentative D call TRBD2 (6 bases). There are 12 residues in the CDR3. The V end was cut by 5 bases, the J end by 9 bases, with 11 bases between. The CDR3 protein is CASSLGLSEQFF. CDR3 nucleotide sequence: TGTGCCAGCAGTCTGGGACTCTCTGAGCAGTTCTTC.

The sample holds many counts of this clonotype. The chain combines TRBV7-2 with TRBJ2-3, with TRBD2 identical over 7 bases. Germline-derived CDR1 and CDR2 are SGHTA and FQGNSA. CDR3 length: 15 amino acids. After removal of 1 base from V and 2 bases from J, the junction contained 3 bases not matched to a gene. CDR3 bases: TGTGCCAGCAGCTTAGACCGGGGGGTCACAGATACGCAGTATTTT. This codes for CASSLDRGVTDTQYF. The whole variable domain, filled in from reference TRBV7-2 and TRBJ2-3, reads GAGVSQSPSNKVTEKGKDVELRCDPISGHTALYWYRQSLGQGLEFLIYFQGNSAPDKSGLPSDRFSAERTGGSVSTLTIQRTQQEDSAVYLCASSLDRGVTDTQYFGPGTRLTVL.

This clonotype has more than one count but fewer than ten. V usage is TRBV15 and J usage is TRBJ1-6; no clear D gene. V gave up 6 bases and J gave up 7 bases, with 13 bases separating them. The CDR3 has 14 amino acids. The germline V gene encodes CDR1 LNHNV and CDR2 YYDKDF (reference sequence). This CDR3 reads CATSSRHQNSPLHF. CDR3 coding DNA: TGTGCCACCAGTTCTCGTCACCAGAATTCACCCCTCCACTTT.

J is TRBJ1-5 and V is TRBV12-3 or TRBV12-4; D may be TRBD1 (5 bases). This CDR3 has 15 residues. The ends were cut back, 6 bases at V and 0 bases at J, with 12 bases in the middle. CDR3 nucleotides: TGTGCCAGCAGCACTACAGGTTATAGCAATCAGCCCCAGCATTTT. The encoded protein is CASSTTGYSNQPQHF.

Written as DNA, the CDR3 is TGCAGTGCCCGGCTTGGCAGCTACACCTTC. Residues: CSARLGSYTF. The chain joins TRBV20-1 to TRBJ1-2, with D hard to call. The CDR3 contains 10 residues. With 6 bases removed from V and 9 bases from J, the gap between germline ends came to 11 bases. Germline V gives CDR1 DFQATT, CDR2 SNEGSKA (reference sequence).

In its sample, this clonotype was seen many times. The rearrangement joins TRBV7-2 to TRBJ1-1; TRBD1 aligns across 8 bases. This CDR3 comprises 17 residues. With V trimmed by 1 base and J by 6 bases, 13 bases remained unmatched. Germline V gene sequence: CDR1 SGHTA, CDR2 FQGNSA. CDR3 DNA sequence: TGTGCCAGCAGCTTAGTGGCAGGGGGCCTCAGGGTCGCTGAAGCTTTCTTT. Translating it yields CASSLVAGGLRVAEAFF.

This clonotype was detected a few times. This chain joins TRBV7-3 and TRBJ2-1, with D possibly being TRBD2 (8 bases). Trimming cost V 6 bases and J 6 bases, with 24 bases left between them. Germline loops: CDR1 SGHTA, CDR2 FQGTGA. This CDR3 region has 17 residues. CDR3 amino acids: CASSQGGGGPRTNEQFF. DNA of the CDR3: TGTGCCAGCAGTCAAGGGGGCGGGGGGCCTAGAACCAATGAGCAGTTCTTC.

This clonotype has a count of ten or more. V usage is TRBV28 and J usage is TRBJ2-1; TRBD1 aligns across 10 bases. J was trimmed by 2 bases and V by 6 bases; bases with no gene match: 7. Germline lookup yields CDR1 MDHEN and CDR2 SYDVKM. The CDR3 totals 16 residues. CDR3 nucleotide sequence: TGTGCCAGCAGCCTCTCCGGGACAGGGGCCTACAATGAGCAGTTCTTC. As protein: CASSLSGTGAYNEQFF.

This clonotype was counted between two and nine times. The chain recombines TRBV5-1 with TRBJ2-5; TRBD1 aligns across 7 bases. Germline assignment: CDR1 SGHRS and CDR2 YFSETQ. The CDR3 has 14 residues. The V and J ends lost 4 bases and 2 bases, in that order; junction bases with no gene match: 5. CDR3 loop: CASSTTGHQETQYF. The DNA for the CDR3 is TGCGCCAGCAGCACGACAGGGCATCAAGAGACCCAGTACTTC.

The J gene is TRBJ1-2, the V gene TRBV12-3 or TRBV12-4; D gene uncertain. V was clipped by 2 bases and J by 4 bases, with 8 bases between them. This CDR3 comprises 13 residues. The CDR3 spells CASSLRPAYGYTF. In DNA, the CDR3 is TGTGCCAGCAGTTTAAGGCCCGCCTATGGCTACACCTTC.

The chain employs TRBV28 and TRBJ1-5; a possible D gene is TRBD1 (5 bases). Per the germline V gene, CDR1 is MDHEN and CDR2 is SYDVKM. V was pared by 3 bases and J by 10 bases, with 19 bases between. This CDR3 contains 15 residues. The CDR3 reads CASSFEGRESHPQHF. CDR3 nucleotide sequence: TGTGCCAGCAGTTTCGAGGGCAGGGAGAGCCATCCCCAGCATTTT.

This clonotype was picked up many times. The V and J genes are TRBV20-1 and TRBJ1-4, with 7 positions matching TRBD1. Per the germline V gene, CDR1 is DFQATT and CDR2 is SNEGSKA (reference sequence). This CDR3 is built from 15 residues. The J segment lost 4 bases and the V segment lost 4 bases, leaving 9 bases of the junction unmatched. This CDR3 reads CSATGRQGRNEKLFF. The CDR3 DNA reads TGCAGTGCTACCGGACGACAGGGCCGTAATGAAAAACTGTTTTTT.